This TCR beta chain was documented in a study of glioma-infiltrating T cells. Study observations and caveats: Gliomas, especially low-grade, showed above-expected tissue-blood divergence; non-neoplastic patients showed below. CDR3 overlap between tissue and blood was very small.

Trimming removed 6 bases at V and 3 bases at J, with 5 bases between. The CDR3 loop spans 11 amino acids. This clonotype has more than one count but fewer than ten. Its cognate antigen is unknown. This may be a read error: a much more frequent sequence differs by one nucleotide. Using RNA template, CDR3s of TCR alpha and beta were amplified with iRepertoire arm-PCR. One-step reverse transcription and amplification started from around 100-400 ng of tissue mRNA or PBMC total RNA. TCRdb ran MiXCR on the multiplex PCR reads and lists one entry per CDR3 protein. The repertoire holds approximately 120,000 distinct CDR3 sequences, approximately 23% seen once, with around 15% in the top ten.

Specimen: glioma tissue, nonneoplastic brain tissue, or PBMCs (not recorded which). This TCR derives from a human donor with low-grade glioma or glioblastoma, undergoing nonglioma brain surgery, or in good health (not recorded which). This chain uses TRBV12-3 or TRBV12-4 with TRBJ2-5, with no clear D. CDR3 amino acids: CASRREETQYF. CDR3 bases: TGTGCCAGCAGGCGTGAAGAGACCCAGTACTTC.